Sequencing of this TCR beta chain was carried out in a study of T cells in Graves' hyperthyroidism and ophthalmopathy. In regard to this clonotype: Its antigen is currently unknown.

The CDR3 length is 13 residues. Germline V lookup: CDR1 ENHRY, CDR2 SYGVKD. The germline V and J ends were trimmed by 10 bases and 7 bases, with 14 bases remaining between them. TCR beta CDR3 regions were amplified from RNA transcripts. The primer set for the first-round RT-PCR of the TCR CDR3 was HTBI. TCRdb recomputed calls from the multiplex PCR reads with MiXCR, one row per CDR3 protein. The sample consists of roughly 500,000 distinct CDR3 sequences, 46% of them appearing once. Pregnant or lactating patients were excluded, as were those with uncontrolled infection or other autoimmune disease. General study points: Model-based prediction identified ophthalmopathy a median 6.5 months prior to its onset. Among clonotypes expanded in thyroid above 0.001, most were also found in blood.

Sequenced material: peripheral blood or thyroid tissue (not recorded which). This sequence was found in an adult woman with Graves' disease, either hyperthyroidism or ophthalmopathy (not recorded which). The rearrangement links TRBV10-3 to TRBJ1-6; D is unresolved. The CDR3 sequence: CANGELENSPLHF. The CDR3 coding sequence is TGTGCCAACGGGGAGTTGGAGAATTCACCCCTCCACTTT.